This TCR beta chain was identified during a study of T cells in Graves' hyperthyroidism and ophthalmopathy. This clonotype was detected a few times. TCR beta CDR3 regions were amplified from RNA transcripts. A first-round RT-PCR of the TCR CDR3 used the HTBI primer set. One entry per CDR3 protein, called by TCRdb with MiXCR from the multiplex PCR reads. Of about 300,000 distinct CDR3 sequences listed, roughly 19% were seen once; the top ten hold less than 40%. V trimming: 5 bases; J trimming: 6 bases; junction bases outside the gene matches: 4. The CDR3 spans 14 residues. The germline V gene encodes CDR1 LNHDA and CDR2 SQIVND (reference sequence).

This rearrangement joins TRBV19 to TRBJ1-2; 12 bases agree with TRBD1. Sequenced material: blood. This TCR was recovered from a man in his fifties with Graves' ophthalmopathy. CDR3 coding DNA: TGTGCCAGTAGTGTTGGGACAGGGGGCGATGGCTACACCTTC. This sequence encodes CASSVGTGGDGYTF.